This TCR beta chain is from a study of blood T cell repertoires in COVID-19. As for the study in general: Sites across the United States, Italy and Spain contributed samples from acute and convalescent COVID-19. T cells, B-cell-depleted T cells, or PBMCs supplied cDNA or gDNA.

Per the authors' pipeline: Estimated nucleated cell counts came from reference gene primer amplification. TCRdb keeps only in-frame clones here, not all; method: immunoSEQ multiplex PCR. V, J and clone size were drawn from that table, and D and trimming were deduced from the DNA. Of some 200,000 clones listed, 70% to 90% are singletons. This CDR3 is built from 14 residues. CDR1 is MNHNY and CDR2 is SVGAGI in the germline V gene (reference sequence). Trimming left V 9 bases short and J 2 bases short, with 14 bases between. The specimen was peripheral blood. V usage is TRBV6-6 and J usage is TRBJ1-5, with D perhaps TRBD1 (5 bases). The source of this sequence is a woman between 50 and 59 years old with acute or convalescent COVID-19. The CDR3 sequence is CASQGSGGNQPQHF. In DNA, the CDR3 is TGTGCCAGTCAGGGAAGCGGGGGCAATCAGCCCCAGCATTTT.